This T cell receptor beta chain was sequenced in a study of OX40 agonist ivuxolimab in advanced cancers. Study-wide background: Dose-escalation cases comprised hepatocellular carcinoma, melanoma, renal cell or head and neck cancer.

TCRdb's table, derived via immunoSEQ multiplex PCR, lists solely in-frame clones and lacks some. The sample yields tens of thousands of clones, roughly 84% seen once. Germline CDR1 reads DFQATT; CDR2 reads SNEGSKA (reference sequence). CDR3 length: 9 amino acids. With 7 bases removed from V and 8 bases from J, the gap between germline ends came to 8 bases. Points on this clone: Its antigen is unidentified. The same CDR3 also results from other DNA sequences found in this sample.

General study results and limits: Clonal expansion by week 6 occurred in CD4+ and CD8+ blood T cells (at 0.1 to 3.0 mg/kg). Expansion of clones was among the lowest in partial responders at 0.1-3.0 mg/kg.

The V call is TRBV20-1, the J call TRBJ1-2; D is unresolved. The clonotype originates from an adult with an advanced solid tumor such as melanoma, head and neck, liver or kidney cancer. The sample was CD4+ or CD8+ T cells sorted from blood, taken in a trial of the OX40 agonist ivuxolimab. The CDR3 sequence: CSVREGYTF. The CDR3 bases are TGCAGTGTCCGTGAGGGCTACACCTTC.